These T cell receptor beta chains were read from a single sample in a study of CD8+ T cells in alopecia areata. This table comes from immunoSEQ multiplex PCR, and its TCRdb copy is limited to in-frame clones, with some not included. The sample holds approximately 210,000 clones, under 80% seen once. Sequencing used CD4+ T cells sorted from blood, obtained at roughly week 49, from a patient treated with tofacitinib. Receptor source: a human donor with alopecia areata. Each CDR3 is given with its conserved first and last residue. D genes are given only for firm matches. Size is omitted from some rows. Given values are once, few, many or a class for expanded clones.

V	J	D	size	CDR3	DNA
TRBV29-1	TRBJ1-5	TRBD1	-	CSVADRGNQPQHF	TGCAGCGTTGCGGACAGGGGCAATCAGCCCCAGCATTTT
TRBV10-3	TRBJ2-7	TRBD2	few	CAMTDGPGGGQYF	TGTGCCATGACCGACGGACCGGGCGGGGGACAGTACTTC
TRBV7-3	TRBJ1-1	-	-	CASLRRFAGSEAFF	TGTGCCAGCTTACGCAGGTTTGCGGGGTCTGAAGCTTTCTTT
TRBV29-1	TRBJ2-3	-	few	CSAALIMGDTQYF	TGCAGCGCCGCACTCATTATGGGAGATACGCAGTATTTT
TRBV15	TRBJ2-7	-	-	CATSRAGGEQYF	TGTGCCACCAGCAGAGCCGGGGGCGAGCAGTACTTC
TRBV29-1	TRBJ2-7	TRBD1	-	CSVGWGQDYEQYF	TGCAGCGTTGGGTGGGGACAGGACTACGAGCAGTACTTC
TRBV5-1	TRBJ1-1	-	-	CASSHESTEAFF	TGCGCCAGCAGCCACGAAAGCACTGAAGCTTTCTTT
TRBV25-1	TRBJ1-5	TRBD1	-	CASSDPGTADQPQHF	TGTGCCAGCAGTGACCCCGGGACAGCCGATCAGCCCCAGCATTTT
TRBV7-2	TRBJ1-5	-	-	CASSHPGFGQPQHF	TGTGCCAGCAGCCATCCGGGGTTCGGACAGCCCCAGCATTTT
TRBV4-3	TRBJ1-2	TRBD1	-	CASSRILQGADTYGYTF	TGCGCCAGCAGCCGAATATTACAGGGGGCTGATACCTATGGCTACACCTTC
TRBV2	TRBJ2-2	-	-	CASRGRRNTGELFF	TGTGCCAGCAGGGGCAGGAGGAACACCGGGGAGCTGTTTTTT
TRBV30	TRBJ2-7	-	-	CAWNSQGFYEQYF	TGTGCCTGGAATAGTCAGGGTTTCTACGAGCAGTACTTC
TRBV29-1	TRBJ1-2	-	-	CSVADGVYGYTF	TGCAGCGTCGCTGACGGGGTTTATGGCTACACCTTC
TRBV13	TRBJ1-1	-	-	CASSLQMNTEAFF	TGTGCCAGCAGCTTGCAGATGAACACTGAAGCTTTCTTT
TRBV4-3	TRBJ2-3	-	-	CASSPEVRAVDTQYF	TGCGCCAGCAGCCCCGAGGTCAGGGCGGTCGATACGCAGTATTTT
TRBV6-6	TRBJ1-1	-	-	CASSPPVGMGTEAFF	TGTGCCAGCAGTCCCCCGGTAGGGATGGGCACTGAAGCTTTCTTT
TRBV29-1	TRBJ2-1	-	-	CSVEGPEQFF	TGCAGCGTTGAGGGGCCTGAGCAGTTCTTC
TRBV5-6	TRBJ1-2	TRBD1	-	CASSHDRVTGYTF	TGTGCCAGCAGCCATGACAGGGTCACTGGCTACACCTTC
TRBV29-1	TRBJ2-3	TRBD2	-	CSSGLGFDPDTQYF	TGCAGCTCGGGACTAGGTTTTGACCCAGATACGCAGTATTTT
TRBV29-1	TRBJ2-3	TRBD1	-	CSVESTGGVKQYF	TGCAGCGTGGAATCGACAGGGGGCGTTAAGCAGTATTTT
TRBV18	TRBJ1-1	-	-	CASSPRSGEATEAFF	TGTGCCAGCTCACCACGATCAGGGGAGGCCACTGAAGCTTTCTTT
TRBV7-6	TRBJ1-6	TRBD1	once	CASSAQGAGSPLHF	TGTGCCAGCAGCGCACAGGGGGCCGGTTCACCCCTCCACTTT
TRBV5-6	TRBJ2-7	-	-	CASSLPPGSSYEQYF	TGTGCCAGCAGCTTGCCTCCAGGGAGCTCCTACGAGCAGTACTTC
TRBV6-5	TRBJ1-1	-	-	CASSYPGSGTEAFF	TGTGCCAGCAGTTACCCGGGATCGGGCACTGAAGCTTTCTTT
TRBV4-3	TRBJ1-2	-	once	CASSQGMRDGYTF	TGCGCCAGCAGCCAAGGTATGAGGGACGGCTACACCTTC
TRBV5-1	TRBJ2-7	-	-	CASSPVLGNTDYEQYF	TGCGCCAGCAGCCCCGTTCTGGGGAACACCGACTACGAGCAGTACTTC
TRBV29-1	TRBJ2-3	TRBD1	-	CSAGTTGTADTQYF	TGCAGCGCCGGAACGACTGGGACAGCAGATACGCAGTATTTT
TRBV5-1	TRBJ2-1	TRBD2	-	CASSFSSGAVNEQFF	TGCGCCAGCAGCTTCTCTAGCGGTGCCGTCAATGAGCAGTTCTTC
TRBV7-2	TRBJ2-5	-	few	CASSLAQETQYF	TGTGCCAGCAGCTTGGCTCAAGAGACCCAGTACTTC
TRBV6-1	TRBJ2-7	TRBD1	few	CASSVATPVPGQGAHEQYF	TGTGCCAGCAGTGTAGCGACTCCCGTACCGGGACAGGGGGCCCACGAGCAGTACTTC
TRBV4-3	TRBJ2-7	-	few	CASSQLSTGLSYEQYF	TGCGCCAGCAGCCAACTCTCGACAGGACTCTCCTACGAGCAGTACTTC
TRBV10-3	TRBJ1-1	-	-	CATTGNTEAFF	TGTGCCACGACAGGGAACACTGAAGCTTTCTTT
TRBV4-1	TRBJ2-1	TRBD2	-	CASSQLSGGPIGNEQFF	TGCGCCAGCAGCCAACTTAGCGGGGGGCCAATTGGCAATGAGCAGTTCTTC
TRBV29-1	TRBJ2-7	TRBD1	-	CSARDRSSYEQYF	TGCAGCGCACGGGACAGGAGCTCCTACGAGCAGTACTTC
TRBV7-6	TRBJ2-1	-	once	CASSSTSSYNEQFF	TGTGCCAGCAGCTCCACGAGCTCCTACAATGAGCAGTTCTTC
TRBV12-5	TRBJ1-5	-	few	CASGTSQLPSNQPQHF	TGTGCTAGTGGTACCTCACAGTTACCTAGCAATCAGCCCCAGCATTTT
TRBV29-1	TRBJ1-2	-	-	CSVAQGPTYTF	TGCAGCGTTGCTCAGGGGCCTACCTACACCTTC
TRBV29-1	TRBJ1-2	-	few	CSVEGPRRGVGYTF	TGCAGCGTTGAAGGGCCTCGTCGGGGAGTTGGCTACACCTTC
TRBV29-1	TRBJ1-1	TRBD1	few	CSVGTGLSTEAFF	TGCAGCGTGGGGACAGGGTTGAGCACTGAAGCTTTCTTT
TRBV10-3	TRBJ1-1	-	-	CAISEAANTEAFF	TGTGCCATCAGTGAAGCGGCGAACACTGAAGCTTTCTTT
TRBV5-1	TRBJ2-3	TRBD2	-	CASSSPAGGGVDTQYF	TGCGCCAGCAGCTCCCCAGCGGGGGGCGGAGTAGATACGCAGTATTTT
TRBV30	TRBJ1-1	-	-	CAWGEGARGEAFF	TGTGCCTGGGGGGAAGGGGCGAGAGGTGAAGCTTTCTTT
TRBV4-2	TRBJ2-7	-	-	CASSQDAGSGEQYF	TGTGCCAGCAGCCAAGATGCAGGGTCGGGAGAGCAGTACTTC
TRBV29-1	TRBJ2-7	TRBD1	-	CSFTGDRSEQYF	TGCAGCTTTACAGGGGACCGCTCCGAGCAGTACTTC
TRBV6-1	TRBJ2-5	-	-	CASSGSVVGPRGTQYF	TGTGCCAGCAGTGGTAGCGTAGTCGGGCCTCGTGGGACCCAGTACTTC
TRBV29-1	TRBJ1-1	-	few	CSPGRLNTEAFF	TGCAGCCCAGGCCGGTTGAACACTGAAGCTTTCTTT
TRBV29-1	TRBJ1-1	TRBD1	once	CSVVVQGAEAFF	TGCAGCGTTGTGGTCCAGGGGGCCGAAGCTTTCTTT
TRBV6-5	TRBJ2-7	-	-	CASSKPLGEQYF	TGTGCCAGCAGCAAACCTCTGGGCGAGCAGTACTTC
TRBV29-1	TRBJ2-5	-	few	CSAHGDGQRWTQYF	TGCAGCGCCCACGGGGACGGACAAAGATGGACCCAGTACTTC
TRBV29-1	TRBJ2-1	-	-	CSVLASEQFF	TGCAGCGTTCTAGCGTCTGAGCAGTTCTTC
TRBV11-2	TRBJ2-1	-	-	CASSPLGPQSYNEQFF	TGTGCCAGCAGCCCCTTGGGACCACAAAGTTACAATGAGCAGTTCTTC
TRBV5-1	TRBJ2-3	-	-	CASSWSRSSTDTQYF	TGCGCCAGCAGCTGGAGCCGTTCTAGCACAGATACGCAGTATTTT
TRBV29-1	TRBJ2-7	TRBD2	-	CSVKGLAGGPTEQYF	TGCAGCGTGAAGGGACTAGCGGGGGGGCCGACCGAGCAGTACTTC
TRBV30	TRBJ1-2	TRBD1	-	CAWFMRQGPYGYTF	TGTGCCTGGTTTATGCGACAGGGTCCCTATGGCTACACCTTC
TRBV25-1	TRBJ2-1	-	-	CASSEGGFLNEQFF	TGTGCCAGCAGTGAGGGGGGATTCCTCAATGAGCAGTTCTTC